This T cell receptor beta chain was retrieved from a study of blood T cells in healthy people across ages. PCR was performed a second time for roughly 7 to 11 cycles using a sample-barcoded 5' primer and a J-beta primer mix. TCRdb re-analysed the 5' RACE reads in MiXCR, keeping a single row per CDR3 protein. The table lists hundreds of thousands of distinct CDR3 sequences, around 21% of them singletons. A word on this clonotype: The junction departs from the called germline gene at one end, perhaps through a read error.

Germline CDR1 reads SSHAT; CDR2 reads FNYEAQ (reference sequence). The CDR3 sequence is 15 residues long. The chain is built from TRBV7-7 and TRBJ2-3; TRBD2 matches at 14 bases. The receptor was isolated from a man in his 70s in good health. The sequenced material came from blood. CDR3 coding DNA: TGTGCTAGCAGCTCGGGACTAGCGGGAGATGGTACGCAGTATTTT. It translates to CASSSGLAGDGTQYF.